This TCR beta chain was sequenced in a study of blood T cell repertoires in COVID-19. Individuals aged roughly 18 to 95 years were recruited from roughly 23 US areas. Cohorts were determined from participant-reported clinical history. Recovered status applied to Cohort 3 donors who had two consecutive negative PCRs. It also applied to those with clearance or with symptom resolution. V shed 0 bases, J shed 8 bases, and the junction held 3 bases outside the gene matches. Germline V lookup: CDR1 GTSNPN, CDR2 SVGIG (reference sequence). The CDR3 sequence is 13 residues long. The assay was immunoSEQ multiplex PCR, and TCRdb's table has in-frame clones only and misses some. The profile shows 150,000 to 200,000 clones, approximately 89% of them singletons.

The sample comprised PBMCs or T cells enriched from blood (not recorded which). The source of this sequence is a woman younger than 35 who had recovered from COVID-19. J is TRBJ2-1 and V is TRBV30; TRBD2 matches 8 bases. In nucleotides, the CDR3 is TGTGCCTGGAGTGTACTGCGGGGGGATGAGCAGTTCTTC. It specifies CAWSVLRGDEQFF. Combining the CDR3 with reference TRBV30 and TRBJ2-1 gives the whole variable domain SQTIHQWPATLVQPVGSPLSLECTVEGTSNPNLYWYRQAAGRGLQLLFYSVGIGQISSEVPQNLSASRPQDRQFILSSKKLLLSDSGFYLCAWSVLRGDEQFFGPGTRLTVL.